Presented here are 21 T cell receptor beta chains from one specimen sequenced in a study of T cell clonality in common variable immunodeficiency. The method was immunoSEQ multiplex PCR; TCRdb's version includes in-frame clones alone and lacks a portion of them. The repertoire shows 40,000 to 50,000 clones, none seen only once; the top ten take about 10%. The sequenced sample consisted of peripheral blood mononuclear cells. These receptors originate from a person between 18 and 75 years old in good health.

This clone was counted at least ten times. CDR3 bases read: TGTGCCAGCACTGAGGGGGCGCGCTACGAG. Amino acids: CASTEGARYE. The whole CDR3 sequence is CASTEGARYEQYF. V gene TRBV28 combines with J gene TRBJ2-7, with 7 bases identical to TRBD1. Read sequence stops 3 residues before the CDR3 end, and the germline J gene provides the missing end. V gave up 7 bases and J gave up 3 bases; unmatched junction bases: 6. Germline loops: CDR1 MDHEN, CDR2 SYDVKM. The CDR3 covers 13 residues.

This clone was detected only a few times. The CDR3 extends 3 residues past the end of the read, so its final part is completed from the germline J gene. The chain uses TRBV11-1 and TRBJ2-5; 11 nucleotides agree with TRBD1. The CDR3 has 15 amino acids. Germline CDR1 is SGHAT and CDR2 is FQDESV (reference sequence). V lost 1 base, J lost 4 bases, and 2 bases stayed unmatched. CDR3 bases read: TGTGCCAGCAGCTTAGGGACAGGGGGCGTAGAGACC. Its protein is CASSLGTGGVET. The whole CDR3 protein reads CASSLGTGGVETQYF. Full variable domain (rest looked up from reference TRBV11-1 and TRBJ2-5): EAEVAQSPRYKITEKSQAVAFWCDPISGHATLYWYRQILGQGPELLVQFQDESVVDDSQLPKDRFSAERLKGVDSTLKIQPAELGDSAMYLCASSLGTGGVETQYFGPGTRLLVL.

This clone has at least ten counts. Read coverage stops 3 residues before the CDR3 terminus; the germline J gene supplies the remainder. V usage is TRBV2 and J usage is TRBJ1-2, with a possible D match to TRBD1 (6 bases). The CDR3 has 13 residues. Trimming removed 8 bases from V and 4 bases from J, with 14 bases in between. Germline V gene data show CDR1 as SNHLY and CDR2 as FYNNEI. The CDR3 sequence is CASEGGAGYGYTF. The sequenced CDR3 bases are TGTGCCAGCGAGGGGGGGGCGGGCTATGGC.

In its sample, this clone was seen many times. The read falls 3 residues short of the CDR3 end, and the missing part is taken from the germline J gene. This sequence joins TRBV19 and TRBJ1-1; D is possibly TRBD1 (6 bases). This CDR3 has 14 residues. V was pared by 3 bases and J by 7 bases, with 15 bases between. Germline CDR1 LNHDA, CDR2 SQIVND (reference sequence). The CDR3 spells CASSIMGGALEAFF. CDR3 DNA (partial): TGTGCCAGTAGTATTATGGGGGGGGCGCTTGAA.

This clone was observed many times. The read ends 3 residues before the CDR3 terminus; that terminus is restored from the germline J gene. V and J are TRBV7-2 and TRBJ2-7; unclear D gene. The CDR3 sequence is 14 residues long. With 2 bases removed from V and 3 bases from J, the gap between germline ends came to 11 bases. Germline V gene lookup returns CDR1 SGHTA and CDR2 FQGNSA. The sequenced part of the CDR3 DNA is TGTGCCAGCAGCTTATTGGCCCAAAACTACGAG. This encodes CASSLLAQNYE. The whole CDR3 is CASSLLAQNYEQYF.

This clone was observed many times. The read is 3 residues too short to cover the CDR3 end, so that end is filled in from the germline J gene. This chain connects TRBV6-2 or TRBV6-3 to TRBJ2-7, with TRBD2 matching 9 bases. V dropped 4 bases and J dropped 2; count of bases not matched to a gene: 9. Germline V gene lookup returns CDR1 MNHEY and CDR2 SVGEGT. The CDR3 consists of 16 residues. Incomplete CDR3 DNA: TGTGCCAGCAGTTTTACCCCGGCTAGCGGGACCTACGAG. It yields the protein CASSFTPASGTYE. The complete CDR3 reads CASSFTPASGTYEQYF.

This clone was detected many times. The read halts 3 residues ahead of the CDR3 end, with the missing end drawn from the germline J gene. This chain links TRBV20-1 with TRBJ2-3; tentatively, D is TRBD2 (6 bases). The CDR3 contains 15 residues. The ends were cut back, 5 bases at V and 5 bases at J, with 20 bases in the middle. Looked up from germline, CDR1 is DFQATT and CDR2 is SNEGSKA (reference sequence). The sequenced part of the CDR3 DNA is TGCAGTGCTGGGGGATTTGGGGGGTGGGGAGATACG. This encodes CSAGGFGGWGDT. The whole CDR3 region reads CSAGGFGGWGDTQYF.

This clone was counted many times. The read terminates 3 residues ahead of where the CDR3 ends, so the germline J gene completes it. The rearrangement links TRBV7-8 to TRBJ1-1, with D uncertain. Germline CDR1 and CDR2: SGHVS and FQNEAQ. The CDR3 loop spans 15 amino acids. The V end lost 5 bases, the J end lost 1 base, and 14 bases lay between the germline ends. Incomplete CDR3 DNA: TGTGCCAGCAGCCAAGGAAGTTGGGCGAACACTGAA. This sequence encodes CASSQGSWANTE. The whole CDR3 sequence reads CASSQGSWANTEAFF.

This clone was recorded many times. The sequence runs out 3 residues before the end of the CDR3; the remainder is reconstructed from the germline J gene. The chain is built from TRBV5-1 and TRBJ2-3; 9 positions agree with TRBD2. The CDR3 totals 16 residues. Unmatched junction bases numbered 6, after V lost 2 bases and J lost 2 bases. Looked up from germline, CDR1 is SGHRS and CDR2 is YFSETQ. This CDR3 is CASSFPERGVTDTQYF. The sequenced CDR3 bases are TGCGCCAGCAGCTTCCCGGAGCGGGGGGTCACAGATACG.

This clone was counted many times. The CDR3 end lies 3 residues beyond the end of the read and is filled in from the germline J gene. The chain recombines TRBV5-1 with TRBJ1-1; no clear D. CDR3 length: 15 amino acids. Trimming removed 0 bases at V and 1 base at J, with 10 bases between. The germline V gene encodes CDR1 SGHRS and CDR2 YFSETQ. The chain's CDR3 is CASSLEAASNTEAFF. The sequenced CDR3 bases are TGCGCCAGCAGCTTGGAGGCGGCTTCGAACACTGAA.

In this sample, this clone turned up many times. From the germline J gene comes the end of the CDR3, since the read stops 3 residues before it. This chain links TRBV23-1 with TRBJ1-1; maybe TRBD1 (6 bases). TRBV23-1 is an ORF, with its function uncertain. The CDR3 loop spans 15 amino acids. Trimming removed 5 bases at V and 5 bases at J, with 18 bases between. Incomplete CDR3 DNA: TGCGCCAGCAGTGAAACGGGCAAGGGGGAGACTGAA. Translation gives CASSETGKGETE. The entire CDR3 sequence reads CASSETGKGETEAFF.

This clone was counted only a few times. The read ends 3 residues before the CDR3 terminus; that terminus is restored from the germline J gene. The rearrangement uses TRBV6-4 and TRBJ2-1; TRBD2 matches at 9 bases. The CDR3 spans 15 residues. Germline CDR1 is MRHNA and CDR2 is SNTAGT. Trimming cost V 6 bases and J 4 bases; bases outside gene matches: 7. This CDR3 reads CASSETSGPYNEQFF. The CDR3 DNA, read in part, is TGTGCCAGCAGCGAGACTAGCGGCCCTTACAATGAG.

This clone was detected many times. Read coverage stops 3 residues before the CDR3 terminus; the germline J gene supplies the remainder. This specimen includes other DNA sequences encoding the same CDR3. The chain couples TRBV20-1 to TRBJ1-2; D call uncertain. This CDR3 is 12 amino acids long. Between the trimmed V and J ends, which lost 1 base and 4 bases, there was a span of 7 bases. Germline V gene data show CDR1 as DFQATT and CDR2 as SNEGSKA (reference sequence). The part of the CDR3 DNA that was read is TGCAGTGCTAGAGTAGAGGGCTATGGC. It is translated as CSARVEGYG. The CDR3 in full is CSARVEGYGYTF.

This clone was detected many times. Coverage ceases 3 residues before the CDR3 finishes, and the germline J gene fills in the end. V usage is TRBV20-1 and J usage is TRBJ1-1, with TRBD1 identical over 10 bases. The CDR3 has 13 residues. The germline gives CDR1 DFQATT, CDR2 SNEGSKA (reference sequence). V shed 4 bases, J shed 5 bases, and the junction held 4 bases outside the gene matches. CDR3 sequence: CSAMGQGITEAFF. The DNA read from the CDR3 is TGCAGTGCTATGGGACAGGGGATAACTGAA.

This clone showed up many times. The read gets to within 3 residues of the CDR3 end, and the germline J gene fills in the rest. The rearrangement links TRBV20-1 to TRBJ2-7, with TRBD2 identical over 11 bases. V shed 3 bases and J 6 bases; nucleotides not matched to a gene: 4. CDR1 and CDR2 (germline): DFQATT, SNEGSKA (reference sequence). The length of the CDR3 is 13 residues. The CDR3 reads CSASLAGGPEQYF. CDR3 DNA (partial): TGCAGTGCTAGTCTAGCGGGGGGCCCCGAG.

This clone was recorded many times. The read stops 3 residues short of the end of the CDR3; the missing end is completed from the germline J gene. The rearrangement links TRBV7-2 to TRBJ1-3; D is perhaps TRBD1 (6 bases). Trimming cost V 3 bases and J 2 bases, with 11 bases left between them. The CDR3 totals 15 residues. Germline CDR1 and CDR2: SGHTA and FQGNSA. Incomplete CDR3 DNA: TGTGCCAGCAGCTTCATTCAGGGGACTGGAAACACC. This encodes CASSFIQGTGNT. The full-length CDR3 reads as CASSFIQGTGNTIYF.

The sample holds many counts of this clone. The observed sequence ends 3 residues before the CDR3 terminus, with the missing tail filled in from the germline J gene. The genes are TRBV6-2 or TRBV6-3 and TRBJ2-1, with D possibly being TRBD2 (7 bases). Germline V gene lookup returns CDR1 MNHEY and CDR2 SVGEGT. The V end lost 6 bases, the J end lost 6 bases, and 12 bases lay between the germline ends. This CDR3 is 13 amino acids long. The DNA read from the CDR3 is TGTGCCAGCAGCATGAGGGGGGGCAATGAG. This encodes CASSMRGGNE. Given in full, the CDR3 is CASSMRGGNEQFF.

In its sample, this clone was seen many times. The read finishes 3 residues shy of the CDR3 end, and the germline J gene is used to complete it. The chain has TRBV20-1 and TRBJ1-2; weak D call: TRBD1 (5 bases). Germline CDR1 is DFQATT and CDR2 is SNEGSKA (reference sequence). The CDR3 is 11 amino acids. The DNA read from the CDR3 is TGCAGTGCCGCGTGGAGGGGCGGC. Translation gives CSAAWRGG. Given in full, the CDR3 is CSAAWRGGYTF.

This clone was seen repeatedly, ten times or more. Coverage ceases 3 residues before the CDR3 finishes, and the germline J gene fills in the end. J is TRBJ2-2 and V is TRBV20-1; 7 bases align to TRBD2. The V gene end was trimmed by 3 bases and the J gene end by 3 bases; junction bases not matched to a gene: 7. Germline V gene data show CDR1 as DFQATT and CDR2 as SNEGSKA (reference sequence). The CDR3 covers 15 residues. This chain's CDR3 is CSASPGGIYTGELFF. The part of the CDR3 DNA that was read is TGCAGTGCTAGCCCCGGGGGGATTTACACCGGGGAG.

This clone has more than one count but fewer than ten. Sequencing ends 3 residues short of the CDR3 end; the germline J gene provides the rest. The chain combines TRBV6-4 with TRBJ2-7, with 12 bases aligning to TRBD2. Germline CDR1 is MRHNA and CDR2 is SNTAGT. V dropped 0 bases and J dropped 1; count of bases not matched to a gene: 4. CDR3 length: 17 amino acids. The CDR3 reads CASSDSELAGGSYEQYF. The sequenced CDR3 bases are TGTGCCAGCAGTGACTCGGAACTAGCGGGGGGATCCTACGAG.

This clone was seen at least ten times. The read falls 3 residues short of the CDR3 end, and the missing part is taken from the germline J gene. This chain joins TRBV6-4 and TRBJ2-7; possibly TRBD1 for D (6 bases). There are 15 residues in the CDR3. CDR1 and CDR2 (germline): MRHNA, SNTAGT. V was trimmed by 0 bases and J by 3 bases, leaving 12 bases between them. The CDR3: CASSDSPGAGYEQYF. The covered CDR3 bases are TGTGCCAGCAGTGACTCCCCAGGGGCAGGCTACGAG.